The 15 T cell receptor beta chains in this list originate from one sample, sequenced in a study of human T cells and chemical hapten exposure. Sample time point: patch test 2, 6 weeks after DPC sensitization. Treatment noted: therapeutic diphenylcyclopropenone sensitization with weekly scalp DPC. TCRdb re-derived calls from the RACE reads in MiXCR, one entry per CDR3 protein. There are nearly 85,000 distinct CDR3 sequences in the sample; around a tenth occur only once, and around 1.6% lies in the top ten. Source: whole blood, taken in connection with sensitization to the hapten diphenylcyclopropenone (DPC). These receptors were collected from a young man with alopecia areata. Some clones in this sample may be carry-over from other donors' samples.

This clonotype was counted a single time. This chain joins TRBV11-1 and TRBJ2-5, with D possibly being TRBD2 (6 bases). With 5 bases removed from V and 2 bases from J, the gap between germline ends came to 12 bases. Germline V gene lookup returns CDR1 SGHAT and CDR2 FQDESV (reference sequence). The CDR3 covers 14 residues. CDR3 in DNA: TGTGCCAGCAGCCCAGGAGGGGAACAAGAGACCCAGTACTTC. The encoded protein is CASSPGGEQETQYF.

This clonotype was detected ten times or more. The chain joins TRBV7-9 to TRBJ1-1; TRBD1 matches at 9 bases. CDR1 is SEHNR and CDR2 is FQNEAQ in the germline V gene (reference sequence). The V segment lost 2 bases and the J segment 4 bases; nucleotides outside the gene matches: 8. CDR3 size: 16 residues. CDR3 coding DNA: TGTGCCAGCAGCTTACGGACAGGGGAAGGCGTCACTGAAGCTTTCTTT. Its protein product is CASSLRTGEGVTEAFF.

In its sample, this clonotype was seen many times. The J gene is TRBJ1-5, the V gene TRBV7-9; tentative D call: TRBD1 (5 bases). The V gene lost 1 base and the J gene lost 3 bases, with 10 bases spanning the gap. The CDR3 contains 15 residues. Germline CDR1 is SEHNR and CDR2 is FQNEAQ (reference sequence). As DNA, the CDR3 is TGTGCCAGCAGCTTAGACGAGGGGCCCAATCAGCCCCAGCATTTT. This sequence encodes CASSLDEGPNQPQHF.

This clonotype appeared many times. This chain uses TRBV7-8 with TRBJ1-1; D is unclear. Germline V gene data show CDR1 as SGHVS and CDR2 as FQNEAQ. This CDR3 spans 13 amino acids. V lost 5 bases and J lost 4, with 11 bases in between. The CDR3 is CASSAERVTEAFF. Here the CDR3 DNA reads TGTGCCAGCAGCGCCGAGAGGGTCACTGAAGCTTTCTTT.

This CDR3 reads CASSSQGATNEKLFF. In nucleotides, the CDR3 is TGCGCCAGCAGCTCACAGGGAGCAACTAATGAAAAACTGTTTTTT. This chain uses TRBV5-1 with TRBJ1-4; D perhaps matches TRBD1 (6 bases). The CDR3 has 15 amino acids. In germline, CDR1 is SGHRS, CDR2 YFSETQ. V was cut by 3 bases and J by 0 bases, with 9 bases left in between. The full variable domain, completed using reference TRBV5-1 and TRBJ1-4, is KAGVTQTPRYLIKTRGQQVTLSCSPISGHRSVSWYQQTPGQGLQFLFEYFSETQRNKGNFPGRFSGRQFSNSRSEMNVSTLELGDSALYLCASSSQGATNEKLFFGSGTQLSVL.

This clonotype was detected many times. The chain is built from TRBV4-1 and TRBJ2-7; possible D gene TRBD2, 6 bases. Trimming removed 4 bases at V and 0 bases at J, with 13 bases between. CDR3 size: 15 residues. CDR1 and CDR2 (germline): MGHRA, YSYEKL. CDR3 nucleotides: TGCGCCAGCAGCCTCCGGGACGGGAGCTCCTACGAGCAGTACTTC. It translates to CASSLRDGSSYEQYF.

This clonotype showed up many times. CDR3: CASSYSTAGGPDTQYF. The CDR3 region has the DNA TGTGCCAGCAGTTACTCGACAGCGGGGGGCCCTGATACGCAGTATTTT. The chain couples TRBV6-2 or TRBV6-3 to TRBJ2-3; 9 positions agree with TRBD2. The length of the CDR3 is 16 residues. Trimming cost V 0 bases and J 6 bases; bases outside gene matches: 7. Germline V lookup: CDR1 MNHEY, CDR2 SVGEGT.

The table lists this clonotype with many counts. V gene TRBV20-1 combines with J gene TRBJ1-2; TRBD1 is a possible D gene (5 bases). Per germline, CDR1 DFQATT and CDR2 SNEGSKA (reference sequence). The CDR3 contains 12 residues. Trimming took off 6 bases at V and 3 bases at J, with 11 bases between the two ends. CDR3 nucleotides: TGCAGTGCCACGGGGGTCGACTATGGCTACACCTTC. As protein: CSATGVDYGYTF.

The gene calls are TRBV2 and TRBJ1-1; tentative D call: TRBD1 (5 bases). Trimming shortened V by 6 bases and J by 1 base, and 12 bases separated the two germline ends. Germline values: CDR1 SNHLY, CDR2 FYNNEI. This CDR3 is 14 amino acids long. CDR3 sequence (DNA): TGTGCCAGCAGACACCCTGACAGGAACACTGAAGCTTTCTTT. This encodes CASRHPDRNTEAFF.

CDR3 sequence (DNA): TGTGCCAACCAGAATTCACCCCTCCACTTT. It translates to CANQNSPLHF. J is TRBJ1-6 and V is TRBV7-9; D not certain. In germline, CDR1 is SEHNR, CDR2 FQNEAQ (reference sequence). The CDR3 sequence is 10 residues long. V lost 10 bases to trimming and J lost 7 bases, with 5 bases between them.

The J gene is TRBJ2-7, the V gene TRBV10-3; no reliable D call. The germline gives CDR1 ENHRY, CDR2 SYGVKD. V lost 6 bases and J lost 5, with 11 bases in between. The CDR3 loop spans 12 amino acids. The CDR3 sequence: CAIRALDDEQYF. The CDR3 bases are TGTGCCATCAGAGCCTTAGACGACGAGCAGTACTTC.

This clonotype has more than one count but fewer than ten. J is TRBJ1-1 and V is TRBV7-9; no definite D call. The CDR3 totals 18 residues. Trimming took off 5 bases at V and 3 bases at J, with 25 bases between the two ends. Germline V gene sequence: CDR1 SEHNR, CDR2 FQNEAQ (reference sequence). The CDR3 coding sequence is TGTGCCAGCAGCCCCCGTTGGGGTATAGGGCCTTCAGACACTGAAGCTTTCTTT. It yields the protein CASSPRWGIGPSDTEAFF.

This clonotype was detected ten times or more. The chain employs TRBV7-6 and TRBJ1-4, with D possibly matching TRBD1 (6 bases). The V end was cut by 5 bases, the J end by 2 bases, with 9 bases between. In germline, CDR1 is SGHVS, CDR2 FNYEAQ. The CDR3 runs to 14 residues. The DNA of the CDR3 is TGTGCCAGCAGCCTAGGACAGACTAATGAAAAACTGTTTTTT. Translation gives CASSLGQTNEKLFF.

This clonotype was seen ten or more times. This chain uses TRBV4-3 with TRBJ2-2; 9 bases map to TRBD1. The CDR3 loop spans 16 amino acids. With V trimmed by 2 bases and J by 6 bases, 7 bases remained unmatched. Germline loops: CDR1 LGHNA, CDR2 YSLEER. CDR3 in amino acids: CASSQYRDRVPGELFF. In DNA form, the CDR3 reads TGCGCCAGCAGCCAATACCGGGACAGGGTACCCGGGGAGCTGTTTTTT.

This clonotype was seen only a few times. The V call is TRBV10-2, the J call TRBJ2-1; D unresolved. Trimming removed 2 bases at V and 5 bases at J, with 10 bases between. CDR3 length equals 14 residues. Germline V gene lookup returns CDR1 WSHSY and CDR2 SAAADI. The CDR3 region is CASSESTGNNEQFF. CDR3 in DNA: TGCGCCAGCAGTGAGAGTACTGGGAACAATGAGCAGTTCTTC.